This entry lists 27 T cell receptor beta chains sequenced from one sample in a study of cytomegalovirus exposure and HLA in healthy donors. Use of 60 Vbeta and 13 Jbeta primers characterized the PCR. Method: immunoSEQ multiplex PCR; TCRdb's copy keeps in-frame clones and lacks some. Of about 180,000 clones detected, approximately 88% appear once; the ten largest clones hold 0.95% to 1.5%. Material: PBMCs. Receptors were obtained from a boy aged 2-9 years in good health and CMV-seronegative.

The chain employs TRBV15 and TRBJ1-1; the match to TRBD1 covers 9 bases. V gave up 3 bases and J gave up 0 bases; unmatched junction bases: 11. Germline V lookup: CDR1 LNHNV, CDR2 YYDKDF (reference sequence). The CDR3 sequence is 18 residues long. The CDR3, as DNA: TGTGCCACCAGCAGCCTTGGACAGGGGAACTCCCTGAACACTGAAGCTTTCTTT. Translated: CATSSLGQGNSLNTEAFF.

The V call is TRBV10-3, the J call TRBJ1-6; 7 nucleotides line up with TRBD1. The CDR3 consists of 13 residues. V lost 9 bases to trimming and J lost 7 bases; unmatched junction nucleotides: 6. CDR1 is ENHRY, CDR2 SYGVKD, per germline. CDR3 sequence: CAITGASNSPLHF. CDR3 DNA sequence: TGTGCCATAACAGGGGCCAGCAATTCACCCCTCCACTTT.

V usage is TRBV7-2 and J usage is TRBJ1-5, with TRBD1 as a possible D gene (5 bases). This CDR3 comprises 15 residues. Trimming shortened V by 5 bases and J by 0 bases, and 11 bases separated the two germline ends. The germline gives CDR1 SGHTA, CDR2 FQGNSA. CDR3 nucleotide sequence: TGTGCCAGCAGCCCCGGCGGGGCTAGCAATCAGCCCCAGCATTTT. It specifies CASSPGGASNQPQHF.

This chain links TRBV18 with TRBJ2-5; tentatively, D is TRBD2 (5 bases). V gave up 4 bases and J gave up 3 bases, with 12 bases separating them. In germline, CDR1 is KGHSH, CDR2 LQKENI. The CDR3 spans 14 residues. CDR3 bases: TGTGCCAGCTCACGCGGGTCGGGCGAAGAGACCCAGTACTTC. Protein: CASSRGSGEETQYF.

The CDR3: CASSATSGGRDTQYF. CDR3 coding DNA: TGTGCCAGCAGCGCTACTAGCGGGGGGAGAGATACGCAGTATTTT. This chain connects TRBV7-9 to TRBJ2-3, with 12 bases that match TRBD2. Germline lookup yields CDR1 SEHNR and CDR2 FQNEAQ (reference sequence). This CDR3 is built from 15 residues. V lost 5 bases and J lost 5; bases outside the gene matches: 5. Complete variable domain (other parts from reference TRBV7-9 and TRBJ2-3): DTGVSQNPRHKITKRGQNVTFRCDPISEHNRLYWYRQTLGQGPEFLTYFQNEAQLEKSRLLSDRFSAERPKGSFSTLEIQRTEQGDSAMYLCASSATSGGRDTQYFGPGTRLTVL.

The V gene is TRBV30, the J gene TRBJ2-3; 9 bases match TRBD2. The CDR3 is 15 residues long. Germline V lookup: CDR1 GTSNPN, CDR2 SVGIG (reference sequence). After removal of 4 bases from V and 3 bases from J, the junction contained 8 bases not matched to a gene. The CDR3 nucleotides are TGTGCCTGGACGAAGCTAGCGGGGATAACAGATACGCAGTATTTT. This translates into CAWTKLAGITDTQYF.

The chain is built from TRBV25-1 and TRBJ2-5, with 8 bases that match TRBD1. V shed 8 bases, J shed 5 bases, and the junction held 16 bases outside the gene matches. Germline-derived CDR1 and CDR2 are MGHDK and SYGVNS. This CDR3 contains 16 residues. CDR3 sequence: CASSMTGARMRETQYF. CDR3 DNA: TGTGCCAGCTCGATGACAGGGGCGAGAATGCGGGAGACCCAGTACTTC.

Written as DNA, the CDR3 is TGTGCCAGCAGTCTCTTAGCCGCTGAGCAGTTCTTC. Translation gives CASSLLAAEQFF. The chain recombines TRBV2 with TRBJ2-1; unclear D gene. Trimming removed 5 bases at V and 9 bases at J, with 11 bases between. CDR1 and CDR2 from the germline V gene are SNHLY and FYNNEI. The CDR3 is made up of 12 amino acids.

V gene TRBV21-1 combines with J gene TRBJ1-3; the listed D gene, TRBD1, was not tested against the DNA. TRBV21-1 constitutes a pseudogene. This CDR3 has 16 residues. The CDR3 region is CASSKGLRASGNTIYF. CDR3 bases: TGTGCCAGCAGCAAAGGTCTCAGGGCCTCTGGAAACACCATATATTTT.

Only one count was recorded for this clone. This chain joins TRBV7-2 and TRBJ2-3; the match to TRBD2 covers 7 bases. Germline loops: CDR1 SGHTA, CDR2 FQGNSA. Trimming at V came to 2 bases and at J to 8 bases, leaving 10 bases not matched to a gene. The CDR3 spans 15 residues. The chain's CDR3 is CASSLSSGMVGTQYF. CDR3 sequence (DNA): TGTGCCAGCAGCTTATCCAGCGGGATGGTCGGTACGCAGTATTTT.

The chain recombines TRBV5-4 with TRBJ2-5; TRBD2 agrees at 10 bases. Trimming removed 0 bases from V and 2 bases from J; junction bases left unmatched: 1. CDR1 and CDR2 (germline): SGHNT, YYREEE (reference sequence). The length of the CDR3 is 15 residues. The CDR3 protein is CASSLGTSGQETQYF. DNA for the CDR3: TGTGCCAGCAGCTTGGGGACTAGCGGTCAAGAGACCCAGTACTTC. Supplemented by reference TRBV5-4 and TRBJ2-5, the full variable domain reads ETGVTQSPTHLIKTRGQQVTLRCSSQSGHNTVSWYQQALGQGPQFIFQYYREEENGRGNFPPRFSGLQFPNYSSELNVNALELDDSALYLCASSLGTSGQETQYFGPGTRLLVL.

The chain links TRBV12-5 to TRBJ2-6, with 10 positions matching TRBD1. Trimming cost V 7 bases and J 2 bases; bases outside gene matches: 5. Germline V gives CDR1 LGHNT, CDR2 FRNRAP. The CDR3 extends over 16 amino acids. CDR3 residues: CASAPTGGAGANVLTF. The DNA of the CDR3 is TGTGCTAGTGCCCCGACAGGGGGCGCTGGGGCCAACGTCCTGACTTTC.

The chain links TRBV29-1 to TRBJ1-2; possible D gene TRBD1, 6 bases. V gave up 6 bases and J gave up 1 base, with 15 bases separating them. CDR3 length equals 14 residues. Germline-derived CDR1 and CDR2 are SQVTM and ANQGSEA. The CDR3 is CSVARTALNYGYTF. DNA of the CDR3: TGCAGCGTCGCCAGGACAGCCCTTAACTATGGCTACACCTTC.

This clone appeared a few times. The chain recombines TRBV7-2 with TRBJ2-3, with 7 nucleotides matching TRBD2. Trimming took 1 base from V and 4 from J; bases not matched to a gene: 5. CDR1 is SGHTA, CDR2 FQGNSA, per germline. The CDR3 loop spans 15 amino acids. The CDR3 coding sequence is TGTGCCAGCAGCTTAGACCCTGGGAGGGCAGATACGCAGTATTTT. This encodes CASSLDPGRADTQYF.

The chain carries TRBV29-1 and TRBJ1-2; a possible D gene is TRBD1 (5 bases). The CDR3 has 17 residues. The germline CDR1 and CDR2 sequences are SQVTM and ANQGSEA. Trimming cost V 4 bases and J 10 bases, with 31 bases left between them. The CDR3 nucleotides are TGCAGCGTTGTGTCAGGGTATTCGGAGGGAGGGGTGAGGACCTACACCTTC. Translating it yields CSVVSGYSEGGVRTYTF.

The rearrangement uses TRBV14 and TRBJ1-2; TRBD1 matches 9 bases. The CDR3 extends over 13 amino acids. The V and J ends lost 4 bases and 8 bases, in that order; junction bases with no gene match: 5. CDR1 is SGHDN, CDR2 FVKESK, per germline. CDR3 region: CASSPRQGEGYTF. In nucleotides, the CDR3 is TGTGCCAGCAGCCCACGACAGGGGGAGGGCTACACCTTC.

This clone was found a few times. The chain couples TRBV2 to TRBJ2-5; a weak D match, TRBD2 (6 bases). Germline CDR1 is SNHLY and CDR2 is FYNNEI. This CDR3 has 18 amino acids. V dropped 7 bases and J dropped 1 base, with 25 bases sitting between them. The CDR3 coding sequence is TGTGCCAGCATTGGAGGGAGAAGCCACTACGGTAGCCAAGAGACCCAGTACTTC. The encoded protein is CASIGGRSHYGSQETQYF.

The gene calls are TRBV4-3 and TRBJ2-2; 10 bases agree with TRBD2. This CDR3 comprises 18 residues. Germline CDR1 LGHNA, CDR2 YSLEER. Losses at the gene ends were 0 bases for V and 1 base for J; bases not matched to a gene: 5. The CDR3 loop reads CASSQDWTSGLNTGELFF. In DNA, the CDR3 is TGCGCCAGCAGCCAAGATTGGACTAGCGGCCTGAACACCGGGGAGCTGTTTTTT.

This chain connects TRBV23-1 to TRBJ2-7; 11 bases fit TRBD2. TRBV23-1 is filed as an ORF, its function uncertain. V lost 3 bases, J lost 0 bases, and 13 bases stayed unmatched. The CDR3 is 19 residues long. The CDR3 reads CASSHWRGLAGMGSYEQYF. In nucleotides, the CDR3 is TGCGCCAGCAGTCACTGGAGAGGACTAGCGGGCATGGGCTCCTACGAGCAGTACTTC.

CDR3 sequence reads: CASSVNTEAFF. As DNA, the CDR3 is TGTGCCAGCTCAGTGAACACTGAAGCTTTCTTT. The V and J genes are TRBV5-6 and TRBJ1-1; D remains ambiguous. CDR1 and CDR2 from the germline V gene are SGHDT and YYEEEE. This CDR3 comprises 11 residues. The V and J ends lost 7 bases and 0 bases respectively, with 4 bases between them. Filled out from reference TRBV5-6 and TRBJ1-1, the complete variable domain reads DAGVTQSPTHLIKTRGQQVTLRCSPKSGHDTVSWYQQALGQGPQFIFQYYEEEERQRGNFPDRFSGHQFPNYSSELNVNALLLGDSALYLCASSVNTEAFFGQGTRLTVV.

This clone appeared once. This sample includes further DNA sequences coding for the same CDR3. The chain links TRBV9 to TRBJ1-1; 9 bases align to TRBD1. The V gene's germline CDR1 is SGDLS and CDR2 YYNGEE. V was pared by 0 bases and J by 4 bases, with 1 base of the junction left unmatched. The length of the CDR3 is 14 residues. As DNA, the CDR3 is TGTGCCAGCAGCGTAGGGACAGGGGCCACTGAAGCTTTCTTT. Protein product: CASSVGTGATEAFF.

This chain uses TRBV19 with TRBJ1-2, with D possibly being TRBD1 (5 bases). Germline lookup yields CDR1 LNHDA and CDR2 SQIVND (reference sequence). With 1 base removed from V and 5 bases from J, the gap between germline ends came to 11 bases. This CDR3 is 14 amino acids long. The CDR3 DNA reads as TGTGCCAGTAGTATAGGGGGACTTCTGTATGGCTACACCTTC. Translated, it gives CASSIGGLLYGYTF. The full variable domain, rest sourced from reference TRBV19 and TRBJ1-2, is DGGITQSPKYLFRKEGQNVTLSCEQNLNHDAMYWYRQDPGQGLRLIYYSQIVNDFQKGDIAEGYSVSREKKESFPLTVTSAQKNPTAFYLCASSIGGLLYGYTFGSGTRLTVV.

This clone turned up a few times. V and J are TRBV9 and TRBJ2-1; D uncertain. Germline loops: CDR1 SGDLS, CDR2 YYNGEE. V shed 4 bases and J shed 10 bases, with 21 bases lying between them. The CDR3 is 15 amino acids. This CDR3 is CASSPEYPTRGEQFF. The CDR3 region has the DNA TGTGCCAGCAGCCCCGAGTACCCGACACGTGGGGAGCAGTTCTTC.

The genes are TRBV7-8 and TRBJ1-3; D is uncertain. V lost 2 bases and J lost 4, with 6 bases in between. Germline V lookup: CDR1 SGHVS, CDR2 FQNEAQ. The CDR3 totals 13 residues. The CDR3: CASSLIEGNTIYF. DNA of the CDR3: TGTGCCAGCAGCTTAATCGAGGGAAACACCATATATTTT.

The chain joins TRBV9 to TRBJ1-1; D ambiguous. V lost 4 bases and J 4 bases, leaving 17 bases between the germline ends. Germline assignment: CDR1 SGDLS and CDR2 YYNGEE. CDR3 length equals 15 residues. The CDR3 DNA sequence: TGTGCCAGCAGCCCATCGGTCACATCGGGCACTGAAGCTTTCTTT. This sequence encodes CASSPSVTSGTEAFF.

The V and J genes are TRBV2 and TRBJ2-3, with 12 positions matching TRBD2. The CDR3 sequence is 15 residues long. Germline trimming cut 6 bases from V and 7 bases from J; bases unmatched to any gene: 8. Germline lookup yields CDR1 SNHLY and CDR2 FYNNEI. The CDR3 loop reads CASSPGTSGPYTQYF. Here the CDR3 DNA reads TGTGCCAGCAGCCCCGGGACTAGCGGGCCTTATACGCAGTATTTT.

There are a few counts of this clone. This sequence joins TRBV7-2 and TRBJ2-7; 7 nucleotides align to TRBD1. Germline CDR1 and CDR2: SGHTA and FQGNSA. With 1 base clipped from V and 3 bases from J, the junction kept 9 bases outside the gene matches. The length of the CDR3 is 16 residues. CDR3 DNA: TGTGCCAGCAGCTTAGACTCTGAGACAGGGCTCTACGAGCAGTACTTC. This codes for CASSLDSETGLYEQYF.